This TCR beta chain was sequenced in a study of blood T cell repertoires in COVID-19. As processed by the authors: Amplification with reference gene primers provided the estimates of nucleated cell counts. The assay was immunoSEQ multiplex PCR, and TCRdb's table has in-frame clones only and misses some. Clone size and V and J calls were adopted from that table, with D and trimming inferred from the DNA. Altogether 200,000 to 250,000 clones are present, just over 85% being singletons, with the ten largest covering around 4.5%. The CDR3 sequence is 17 residues long. Trimming stripped 1 base from V and 2 bases from J, with 15 bases between. From germline, CDR1 is LGHDT and CDR2 YNNKEL (reference sequence).

Sequenced material: peripheral blood. This chain connects TRBV3-1 (or the pseudogene TRBV3-2) to TRBJ1-3; possibly TRBD1 for D (5 bases). The sequence derives from a man aged 50-60 years with acute or convalescent COVID-19. The DNA of the CDR3 is TGTGCCAGCAGCCAAGCTGCACGCGGGGCGACTGGAAACACCATATATTTT. This gives the protein CASSQAARGATGNTIYF.